This T cell receptor beta chain was sequenced in a study of CD8+CD57+ T cells in acquired aplastic anemia. Study-wide context: Isolated CD4+ and CD8+ cells, once sorted, yielded DNA averaging roughly 3.2 ug. General study findings and limits: Patients and controls shared just under 30 CD8+ CDR3 sequences, highly expressed in patients.

Losses at the gene ends were 0 bases for V and 4 bases for J; bases not matched to a gene: 4. The CDR3 consists of 15 residues. Germline CDR1 and CDR2: DFQATT and SNEGSKA (reference sequence). This clonotype was found many times. Its antigen is undetermined. The use of genomic DNA as template underpinned the TCR beta VDJ and CDR3 profiling. MiXCR was run by TCRdb on the reads, yielding one entry per CDR3 protein. The repertoire consists of 150,000 to 200,000 distinct CDR3 sequences, with 40% to 55% occurring once and the leading ten covering approximately 3%. Patients included in sequencing had previously demonstrated CD8+CD57+ cell expansion by flow cytometry. Blood was sampled before the patients had received any therapy.

Sequencing used sorted CD4+, CD8+, or CD8+CD57+ T cells (not recorded which) from PBMCs. The sequence was collected from a human donor with aplastic anemia. This chain connects TRBV20-1 to TRBJ2-7, with TRBD2 identical over 12 bases. The CDR3 reads CSARDVTSGSYEQYF. CDR3 coding DNA: TGCAGTGCTAGAGATGTGACTAGCGGGAGTTACGAGCAGTACTTC.